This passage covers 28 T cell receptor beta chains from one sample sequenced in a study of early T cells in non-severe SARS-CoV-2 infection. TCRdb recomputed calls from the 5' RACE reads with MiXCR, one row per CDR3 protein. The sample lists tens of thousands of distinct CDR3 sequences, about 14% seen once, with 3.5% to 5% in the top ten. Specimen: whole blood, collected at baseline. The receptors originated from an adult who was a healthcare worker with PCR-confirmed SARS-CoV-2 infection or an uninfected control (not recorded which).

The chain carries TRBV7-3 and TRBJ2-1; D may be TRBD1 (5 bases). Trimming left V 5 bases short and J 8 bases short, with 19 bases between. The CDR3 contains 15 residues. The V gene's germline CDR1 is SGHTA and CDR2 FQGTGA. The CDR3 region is CASSPVGREYDEQFF. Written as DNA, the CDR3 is TGTGCCAGCAGCCCCGTGGGGCGCGAGTATGATGAGCAGTTCTTC.

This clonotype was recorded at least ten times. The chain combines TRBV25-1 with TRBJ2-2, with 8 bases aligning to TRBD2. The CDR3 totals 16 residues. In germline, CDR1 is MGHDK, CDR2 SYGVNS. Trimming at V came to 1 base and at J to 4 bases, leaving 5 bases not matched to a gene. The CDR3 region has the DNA TGTGCCAGCAGTGAATCCGGCCGGGGGGGCACCGGGGAGCTGTTTTTT. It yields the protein CASSESGRGGTGELFF.

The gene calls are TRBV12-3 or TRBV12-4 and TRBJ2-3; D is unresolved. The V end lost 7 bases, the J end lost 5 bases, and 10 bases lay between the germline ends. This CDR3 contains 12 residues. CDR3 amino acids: CASTLGRDTQYF. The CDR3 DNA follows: TGTGCCAGCACCCTTGGAAGAGATACGCAGTATTTT.

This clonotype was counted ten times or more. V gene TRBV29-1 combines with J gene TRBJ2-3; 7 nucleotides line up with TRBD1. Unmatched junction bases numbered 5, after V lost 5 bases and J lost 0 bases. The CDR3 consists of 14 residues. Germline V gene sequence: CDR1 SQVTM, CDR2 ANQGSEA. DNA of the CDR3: TGCAGCGTTCGGGACAGTGCTAGCACAGATACGCAGTATTTT. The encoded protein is CSVRDSASTDTQYF.

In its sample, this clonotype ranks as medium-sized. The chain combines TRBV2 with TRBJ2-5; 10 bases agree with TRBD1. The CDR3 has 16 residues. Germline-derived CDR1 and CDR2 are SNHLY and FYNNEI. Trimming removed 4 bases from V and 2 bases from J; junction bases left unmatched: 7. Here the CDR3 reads CASSAAGQGWQETQYF. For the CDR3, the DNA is TGTGCCAGCAGTGCGGCGGGACAGGGGTGGCAAGAGACCCAGTACTTC.

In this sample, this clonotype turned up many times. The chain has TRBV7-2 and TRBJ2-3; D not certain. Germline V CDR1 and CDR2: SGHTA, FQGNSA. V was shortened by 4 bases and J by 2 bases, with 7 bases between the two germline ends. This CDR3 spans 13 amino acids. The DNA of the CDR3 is TGTGCCAGCAGCTACTTTTACACAGATACGCAGTATTTT. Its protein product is CASSYFYTDTQYF.

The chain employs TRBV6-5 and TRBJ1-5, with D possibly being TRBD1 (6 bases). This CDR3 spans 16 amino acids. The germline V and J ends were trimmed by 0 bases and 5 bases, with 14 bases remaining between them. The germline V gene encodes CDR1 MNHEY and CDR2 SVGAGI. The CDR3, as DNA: TGTGCCAGCAGTTACTCGTCCAGGGGAGGGCATCAGCCCCAGCATTTT. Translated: CASSYSSRGGHQPQHF.

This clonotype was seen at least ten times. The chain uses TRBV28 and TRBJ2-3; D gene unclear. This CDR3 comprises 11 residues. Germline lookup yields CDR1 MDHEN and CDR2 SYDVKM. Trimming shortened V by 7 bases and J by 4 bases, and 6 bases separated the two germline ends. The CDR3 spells CASKAADTQYF. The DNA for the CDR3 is TGTGCCAGCAAGGCGGCAGATACGCAGTATTTT.

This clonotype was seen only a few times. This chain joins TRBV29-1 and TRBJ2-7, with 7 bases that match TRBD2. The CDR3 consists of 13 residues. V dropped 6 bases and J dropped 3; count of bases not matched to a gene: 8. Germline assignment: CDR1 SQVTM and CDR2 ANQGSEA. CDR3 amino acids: CSVQRRGGYEQYF. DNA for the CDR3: TGCAGCGTGCAACGTCGCGGGGGCTACGAGCAGTACTTC.

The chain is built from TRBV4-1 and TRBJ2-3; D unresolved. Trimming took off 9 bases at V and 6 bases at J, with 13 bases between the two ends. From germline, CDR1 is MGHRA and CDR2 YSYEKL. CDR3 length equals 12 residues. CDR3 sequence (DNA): TGCGCCAGGAGCTTATCCGGGGATACGCAGTATTTT. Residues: CARSLSGDTQYF.

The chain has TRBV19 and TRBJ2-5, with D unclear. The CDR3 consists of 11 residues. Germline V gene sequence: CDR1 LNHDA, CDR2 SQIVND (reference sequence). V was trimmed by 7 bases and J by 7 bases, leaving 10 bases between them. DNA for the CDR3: TGTGCCAGTACCTCTGGTCGGACCCAGTACTTC. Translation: CASTSGRTQYF.

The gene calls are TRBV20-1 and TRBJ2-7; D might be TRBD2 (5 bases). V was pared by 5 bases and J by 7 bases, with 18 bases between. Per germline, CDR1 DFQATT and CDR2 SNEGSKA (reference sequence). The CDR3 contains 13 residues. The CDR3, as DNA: TGCAGTGCTTCACGGGGTCCGATGGGGGAGCAGTACTTC. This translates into CSASRGPMGEQYF.

The DNA of the CDR3 is TGTGCCAGCACGGGAGGACGGGGGGATGAGCAGTTCTTC. This encodes CASTGGRGDEQFF. The rearrangement links TRBV28 to TRBJ2-1; 7 bases line up with TRBD2. Per germline, CDR1 MDHEN and CDR2 SYDVKM. This CDR3 spans 13 amino acids. J gave up 8 bases and V 7 bases, and 8 bases lay outside the gene matches. The full variable domain, its missing parts supplied by reference TRBV28 and TRBJ2-1, is DVKVTQSSRYLVKRTGEKVFLECVQDMDHENMFWYRQDPGLGLRLIYFSYDVKMKEKGDIPEGYSVSREKKERFSLILESASTNQTSMYLCASTGGRGDEQFFGPGTRLTVL.

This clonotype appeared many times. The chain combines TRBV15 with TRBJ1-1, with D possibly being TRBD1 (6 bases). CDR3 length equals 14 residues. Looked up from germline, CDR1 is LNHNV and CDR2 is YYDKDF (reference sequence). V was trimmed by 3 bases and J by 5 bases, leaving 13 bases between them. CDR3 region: CATSSLEGGTEAFF. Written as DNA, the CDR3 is TGTGCCACCAGCAGTCTTGAGGGGGGGACTGAAGCTTTCTTT.

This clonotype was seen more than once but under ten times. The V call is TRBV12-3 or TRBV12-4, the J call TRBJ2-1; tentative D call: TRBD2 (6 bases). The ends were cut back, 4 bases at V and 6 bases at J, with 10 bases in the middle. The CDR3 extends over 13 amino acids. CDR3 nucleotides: TGTGCCAGCAGTTCGGGACTTTTCAATGAGCAGTTCTTC. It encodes CASSSGLFNEQFF.

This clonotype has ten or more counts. CDR3 sequence (DNA): TGTGCCAGCAGTAGTGGTGCTGAAGCTTTCTTT. It codes for CASSSGAEAFF. This rearrangement joins TRBV7-6 to TRBJ1-1; D call uncertain. V lost 6 bases and J lost 6, with 8 bases in between. The germline V gene has CDR1 SGHVS and CDR2 FNYEAQ. The CDR3 length is 11 residues.

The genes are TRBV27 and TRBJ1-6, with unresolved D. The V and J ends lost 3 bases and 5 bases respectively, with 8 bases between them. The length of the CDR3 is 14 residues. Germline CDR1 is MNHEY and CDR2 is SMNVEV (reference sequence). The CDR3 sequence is CASSFQGNNSPLHF. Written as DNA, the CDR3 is TGTGCCAGCAGTTTCCAAGGGAATAATTCACCCCTCCACTTT.

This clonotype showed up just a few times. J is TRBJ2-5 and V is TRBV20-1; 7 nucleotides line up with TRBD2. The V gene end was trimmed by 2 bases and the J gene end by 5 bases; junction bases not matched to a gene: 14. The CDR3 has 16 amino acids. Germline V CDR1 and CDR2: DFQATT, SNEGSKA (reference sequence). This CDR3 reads CSARIGGAGAGETQYF. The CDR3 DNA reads TGCAGTGCTAGAATCGGAGGCGCGGGAGCAGGGGAGACCCAGTACTTC.

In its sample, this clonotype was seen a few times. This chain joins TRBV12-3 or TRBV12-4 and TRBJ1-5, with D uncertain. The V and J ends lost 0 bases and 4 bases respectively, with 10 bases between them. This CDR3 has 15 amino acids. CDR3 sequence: CASSLANMGNQPQHF. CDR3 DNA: TGTGCCAGCAGTTTAGCGAATATGGGGAATCAGCCCCAGCATTTT.

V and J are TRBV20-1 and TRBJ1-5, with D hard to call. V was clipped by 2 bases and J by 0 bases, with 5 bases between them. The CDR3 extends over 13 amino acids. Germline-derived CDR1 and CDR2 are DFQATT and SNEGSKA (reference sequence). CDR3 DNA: TGCAGTGCTAGACCGAATAGCAATCAGCCCCAGCATTTT. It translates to CSARPNSNQPQHF.

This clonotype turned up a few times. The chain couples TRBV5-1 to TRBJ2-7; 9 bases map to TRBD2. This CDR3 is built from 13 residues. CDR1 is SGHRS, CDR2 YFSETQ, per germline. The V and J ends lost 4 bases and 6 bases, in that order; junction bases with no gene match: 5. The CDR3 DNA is TGCGCCAGCAGCGAAGGTAGCGGGGGCGAGCAGTACTTC. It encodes CASSEGSGGEQYF.

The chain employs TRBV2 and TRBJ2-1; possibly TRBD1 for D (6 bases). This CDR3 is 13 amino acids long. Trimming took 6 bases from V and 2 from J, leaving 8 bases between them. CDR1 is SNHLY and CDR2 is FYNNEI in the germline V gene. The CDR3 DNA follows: TGTGCCAGCAGAAGGGACACCTACAATGAGCAGTTCTTC. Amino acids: CASRRDTYNEQFF. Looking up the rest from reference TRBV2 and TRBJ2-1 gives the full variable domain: EPEVTQTPSHQVTQMGQEVILRCVPISNHLYFYWYRQILGQKVEFLVSFYNNEISEKSEIFDDQFSVERPDGSNFTLKIRSTKLEDSAMYFCASRRDTYNEQFFGPGTRLTVL.

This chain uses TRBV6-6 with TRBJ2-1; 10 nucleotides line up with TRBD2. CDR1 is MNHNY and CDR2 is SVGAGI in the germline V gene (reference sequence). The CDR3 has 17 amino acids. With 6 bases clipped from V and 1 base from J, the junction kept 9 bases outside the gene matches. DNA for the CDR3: TGTGCCAGCAGCGGGCTAGCGGGAGCTGAGTCCTACAATGAGCAGTTCTTC. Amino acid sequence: CASSGLAGAESYNEQFF.

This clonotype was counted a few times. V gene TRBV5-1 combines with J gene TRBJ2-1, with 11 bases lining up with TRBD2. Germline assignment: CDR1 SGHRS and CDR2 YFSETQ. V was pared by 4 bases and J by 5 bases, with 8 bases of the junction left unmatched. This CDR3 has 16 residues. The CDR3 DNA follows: TGCGCCAGCAGCCCGACTAGCGGGAAAAGGGACAATGAGCAGTTCTTC. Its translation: CASSPTSGKRDNEQFF.

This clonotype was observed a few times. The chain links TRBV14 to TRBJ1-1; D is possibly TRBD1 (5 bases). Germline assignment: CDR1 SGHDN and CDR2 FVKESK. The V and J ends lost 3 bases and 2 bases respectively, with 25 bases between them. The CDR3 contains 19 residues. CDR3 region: CASSHPPGLNLRGNTEAFF. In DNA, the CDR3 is TGTGCCAGCAGCCACCCTCCGGGATTAAATTTGAGGGGTAACACTGAAGCTTTCTTT.

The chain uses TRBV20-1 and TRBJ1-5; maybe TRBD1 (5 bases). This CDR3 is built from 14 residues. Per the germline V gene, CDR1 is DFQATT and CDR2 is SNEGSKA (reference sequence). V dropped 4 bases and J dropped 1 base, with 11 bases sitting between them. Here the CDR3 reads CSANPRGSNQPQHF. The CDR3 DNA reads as TGCAGTGCTAACCCGAGGGGAAGCAATCAGCCCCAGCATTTT.

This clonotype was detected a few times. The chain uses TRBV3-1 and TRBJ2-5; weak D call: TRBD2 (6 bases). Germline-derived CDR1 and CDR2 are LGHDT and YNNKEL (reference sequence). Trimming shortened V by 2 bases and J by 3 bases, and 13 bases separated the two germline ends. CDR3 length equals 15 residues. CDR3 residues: CASSQSGGREETQYF. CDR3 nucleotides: TGTGCCAGCAGCCAATCCGGGGGACGGGAAGAGACCCAGTACTTC.

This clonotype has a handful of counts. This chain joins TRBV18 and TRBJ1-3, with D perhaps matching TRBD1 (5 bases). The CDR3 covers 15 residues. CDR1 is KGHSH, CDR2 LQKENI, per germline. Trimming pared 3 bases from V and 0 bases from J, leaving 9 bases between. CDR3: CASSPGTASGNTIYF. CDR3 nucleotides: TGTGCCAGCTCACCGGGGACGGCCTCTGGAAACACCATATATTTT.